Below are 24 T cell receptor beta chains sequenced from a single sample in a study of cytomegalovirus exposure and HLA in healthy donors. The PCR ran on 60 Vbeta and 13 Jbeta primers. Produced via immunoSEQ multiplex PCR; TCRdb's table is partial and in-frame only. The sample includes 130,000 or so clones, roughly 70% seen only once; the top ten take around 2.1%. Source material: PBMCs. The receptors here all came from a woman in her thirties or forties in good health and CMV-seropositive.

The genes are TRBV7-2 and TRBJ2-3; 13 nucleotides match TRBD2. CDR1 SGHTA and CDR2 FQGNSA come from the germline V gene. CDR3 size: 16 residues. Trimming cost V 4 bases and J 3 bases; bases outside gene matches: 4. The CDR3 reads CASSSLAGGLTDTQYF. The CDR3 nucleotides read TGTGCCAGCAGCTCACTAGCGGGGGGGCTAACAGATACGCAGTATTTT.

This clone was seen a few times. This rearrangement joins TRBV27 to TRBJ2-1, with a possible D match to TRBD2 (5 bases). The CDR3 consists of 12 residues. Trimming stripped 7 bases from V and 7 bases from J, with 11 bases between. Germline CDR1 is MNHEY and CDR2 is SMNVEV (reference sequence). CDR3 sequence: CASTGLGNEQFF. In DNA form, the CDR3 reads TGTGCCAGCACTGGACTGGGAAATGAGCAGTTCTTC.

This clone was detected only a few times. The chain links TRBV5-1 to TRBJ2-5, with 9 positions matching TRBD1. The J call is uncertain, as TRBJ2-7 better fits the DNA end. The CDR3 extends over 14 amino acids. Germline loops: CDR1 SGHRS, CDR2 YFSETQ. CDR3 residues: CASSAGQGPYEQYF. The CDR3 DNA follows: TGCGCCAGCAGCGCGGGACAGGGCCCCTACGAGCAGTACTTC.

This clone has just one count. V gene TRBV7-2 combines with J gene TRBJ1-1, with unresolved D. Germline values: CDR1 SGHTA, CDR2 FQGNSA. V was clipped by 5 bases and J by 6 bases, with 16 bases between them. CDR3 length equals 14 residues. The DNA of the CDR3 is TGTGCCAGCAGCCGACGGGAAGGGTACTCTGAAGCTTTCTTT. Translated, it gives CASSRREGYSEAFF.

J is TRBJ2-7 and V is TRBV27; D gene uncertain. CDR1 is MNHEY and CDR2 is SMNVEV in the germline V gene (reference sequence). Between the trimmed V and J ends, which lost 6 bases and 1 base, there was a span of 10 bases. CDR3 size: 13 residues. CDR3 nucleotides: TGTGCCAGCAGACCTACAGCTTCCTACGAGCAGTACTTC. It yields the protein CASRPTASYEQYF.

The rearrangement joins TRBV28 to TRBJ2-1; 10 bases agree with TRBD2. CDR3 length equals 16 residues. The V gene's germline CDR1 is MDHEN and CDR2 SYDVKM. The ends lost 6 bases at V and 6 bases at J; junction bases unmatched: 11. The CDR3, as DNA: TGTGCCAGCAGGGGGGCTAGCGGGAGAGAAGGCAATGAGCAGTTCTTC. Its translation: CASRGASGREGNEQFF.

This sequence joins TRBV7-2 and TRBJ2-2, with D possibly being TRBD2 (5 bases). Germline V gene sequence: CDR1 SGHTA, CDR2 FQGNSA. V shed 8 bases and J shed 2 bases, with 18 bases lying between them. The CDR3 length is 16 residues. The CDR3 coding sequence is TGTGCCAGCCTCGGCGGGCGAGCCTCAAACACCGGGGAGCTGTTTTTT. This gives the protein CASLGGRASNTGELFF.

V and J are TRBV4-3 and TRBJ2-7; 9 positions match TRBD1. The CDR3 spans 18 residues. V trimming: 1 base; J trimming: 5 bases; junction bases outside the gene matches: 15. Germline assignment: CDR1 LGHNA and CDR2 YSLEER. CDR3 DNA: TGCGCCAGCAGCCAAGCGGTTTTTTCAGGGACAGGGTTGGACGAGCAGTACTTC. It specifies CASSQAVFSGTGLDEQYF.

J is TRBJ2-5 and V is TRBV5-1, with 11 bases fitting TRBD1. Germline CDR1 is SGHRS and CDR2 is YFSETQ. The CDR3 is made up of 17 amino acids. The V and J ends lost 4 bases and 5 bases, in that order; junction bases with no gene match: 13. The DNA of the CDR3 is TGCGCCAGCAGCCAAGGACAGGGGGCACTGTTCCGGGAGACCCAGTACTTC. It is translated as CASSQGQGALFRETQYF.

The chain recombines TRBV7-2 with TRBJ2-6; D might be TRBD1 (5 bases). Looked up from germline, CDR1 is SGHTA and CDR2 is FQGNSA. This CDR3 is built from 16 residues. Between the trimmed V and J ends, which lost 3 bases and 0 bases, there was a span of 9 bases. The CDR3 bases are TGTGCCAGCAGCTTGGAAGGGGCCTCTGGGGCCAACGTCCTGACTTTC. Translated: CASSLEGASGANVLTF.

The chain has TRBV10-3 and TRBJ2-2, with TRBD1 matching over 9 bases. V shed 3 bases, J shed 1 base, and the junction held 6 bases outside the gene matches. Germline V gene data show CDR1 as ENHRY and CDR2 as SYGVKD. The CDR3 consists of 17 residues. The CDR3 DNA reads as TGTGCCATCAGTGACCCCGGGACAGGGAGGAACACCGGGGAGCTGTTTTTT. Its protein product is CAISDPGTGRNTGELFF.

The CDR3 coding sequence is TGTGCCAGCAGCTTGACTAGCGGGATTTACGAGCAGTACTTC. Residues: CASSLTSGIYEQYF. The chain has TRBV7-6 and TRBJ2-7; 11 bases line up with TRBD2. The CDR3 has 14 amino acids. Trimming took 3 bases from V and 4 from J; bases not matched to a gene: 2. Germline V gene lookup returns CDR1 SGHVS and CDR2 FNYEAQ.

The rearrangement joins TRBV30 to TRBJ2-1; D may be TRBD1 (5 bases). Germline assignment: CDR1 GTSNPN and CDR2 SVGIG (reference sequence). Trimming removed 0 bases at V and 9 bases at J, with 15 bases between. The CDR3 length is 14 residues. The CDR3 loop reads CAWSVRAGMVEQFF. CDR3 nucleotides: TGTGCCTGGAGTGTAAGGGCAGGGATGGTTGAGCAGTTCTTC. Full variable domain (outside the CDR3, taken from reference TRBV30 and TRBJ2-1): SQTIHQWPATLVQPVGSPLSLECTVEGTSNPNLYWYRQAAGRGLQLLFYSVGIGQISSEVPQNLSASRPQDRQFILSSKKLLLSDSGFYLCAWSVRAGMVEQFFGPGTRLTVL.

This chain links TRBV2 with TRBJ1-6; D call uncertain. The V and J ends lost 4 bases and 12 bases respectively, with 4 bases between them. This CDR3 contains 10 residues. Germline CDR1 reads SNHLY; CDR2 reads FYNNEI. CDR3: CASSVGPLHF. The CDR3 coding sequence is TGTGCCAGCAGTGTCGGACCCCTCCACTTT.

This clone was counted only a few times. CDR3 nucleotide sequence: TGTGCCAGCAGCGTAGCGCCCCTCAGGGAGACCCAGTACTTC. Protein sequence: CASSVAPLRETQYF. The chain employs TRBV9 and TRBJ2-5; D call uncertain. The CDR3 covers 14 residues. V lost 0 bases to trimming and J lost 5 bases, with 11 bases between them. CDR1 is SGDLS, CDR2 YYNGEE, per germline.

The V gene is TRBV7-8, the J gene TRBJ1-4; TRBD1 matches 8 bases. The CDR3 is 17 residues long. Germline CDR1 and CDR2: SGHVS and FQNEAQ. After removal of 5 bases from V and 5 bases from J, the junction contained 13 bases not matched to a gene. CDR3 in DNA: TGTGCCAGCAGCCGAGGACAGGGAGGAGACAGGAATGAAAAACTGTTTTTT. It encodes CASSRGQGGDRNEKLFF.

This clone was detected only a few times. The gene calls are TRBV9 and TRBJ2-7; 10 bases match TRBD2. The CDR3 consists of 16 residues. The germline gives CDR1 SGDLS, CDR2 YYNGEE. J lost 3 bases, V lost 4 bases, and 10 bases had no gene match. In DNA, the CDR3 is TGTGCCAGCAGCAGTGGTTCTAGCGGGAGTATCTACGAGCAGTACTTC. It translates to CASSSGSSGSIYEQYF.

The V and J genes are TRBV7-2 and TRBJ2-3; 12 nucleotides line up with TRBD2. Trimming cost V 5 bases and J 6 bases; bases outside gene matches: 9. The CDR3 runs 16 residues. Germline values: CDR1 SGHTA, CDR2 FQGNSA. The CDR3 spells CASSRALAGGPDTQYF. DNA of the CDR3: TGTGCCAGCAGCCGGGCGCTAGCGGGAGGGCCGGATACGCAGTATTTT.

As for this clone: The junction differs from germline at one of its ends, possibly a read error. This CDR3 reads CASSYSGMNTEAFF. Here the CDR3 DNA reads TGTGCCAGCAGTTACTCGGGGATGAACACTGAAGCTTTCTTT. The chain is built from TRBV10-3 and TRBJ1-1; D gene unclear. Germline V gene lookup returns CDR1 ENHRY and CDR2 SYGVKD. The CDR3 runs to 14 residues.

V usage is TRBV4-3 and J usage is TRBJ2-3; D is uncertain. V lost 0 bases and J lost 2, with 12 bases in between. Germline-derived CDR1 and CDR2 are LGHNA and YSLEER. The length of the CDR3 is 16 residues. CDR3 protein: CASSQDLGYITDTQYF. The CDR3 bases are TGCGCCAGCAGCCAAGATTTGGGCTATATCACAGATACGCAGTATTTT.

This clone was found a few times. CDR3 sequence (DNA): TGTGCCAGCAGCCAAGACGGCGCGGGGGGTCTGGGTGAGCAGTTCTTC. This encodes CASSQDGAGGLGEQFF. The chain combines TRBV5-5 with TRBJ2-1, with 8 bases aligning to TRBD2. In germline, CDR1 is SGHKS, CDR2 YYEKEE (reference sequence). The CDR3 loop spans 16 amino acids. Trimming took 4 bases from V and 9 from J; bases not matched to a gene: 15. Looking up the rest from reference TRBV5-5 and TRBJ2-1 gives the full variable domain: DAGVTQSPTHLIKTRGQQVTLRCSPISGHKSVSWYQQVLGQGPQFIFQYYEKEERGRGNFPDRFSARQFPNYSSELNVNALLLGDSALYLCASSQDGAGGLGEQFFGPGTRLTVL.

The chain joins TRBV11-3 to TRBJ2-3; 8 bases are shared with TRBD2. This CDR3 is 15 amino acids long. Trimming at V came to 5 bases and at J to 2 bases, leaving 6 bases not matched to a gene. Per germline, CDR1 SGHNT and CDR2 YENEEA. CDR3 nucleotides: TGTGCCAGCAGCCCGGGGGGGGAGCCCACAGATACGCAGTATTTT. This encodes CASSPGGEPTDTQYF.

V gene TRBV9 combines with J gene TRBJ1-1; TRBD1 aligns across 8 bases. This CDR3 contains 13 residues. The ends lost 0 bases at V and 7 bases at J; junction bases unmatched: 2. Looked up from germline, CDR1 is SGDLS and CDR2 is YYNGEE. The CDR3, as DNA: TGTGCCAGCAGCGTAGGGGACAGGCTTGAAGCTTTCTTT. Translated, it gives CASSVGDRLEAFF.

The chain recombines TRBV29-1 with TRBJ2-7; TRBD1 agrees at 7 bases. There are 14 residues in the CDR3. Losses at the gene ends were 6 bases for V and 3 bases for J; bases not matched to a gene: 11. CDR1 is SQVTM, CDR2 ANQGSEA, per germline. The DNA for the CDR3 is TGCAGCGTCGCCGCCAGGCAGGGGGTCTACGAGCAGTACTTC. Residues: CSVAARQGVYEQYF.